This is a list of T cell receptor beta chains from one sample in a study of cytomegalovirus exposure and HLA in healthy donors. TCRdb keeps only in-frame clones here, not all; method: immunoSEQ multiplex PCR. The profile shows 150,000 or so clones, around 80% of them singletons. The sample taken for sequencing was PBMCs. These receptors all stem from a middle-aged woman in good health and CMV-seronegative. The CDR3 runs from the conserved cysteine through the conserved F or W. D genes are given only for firm matches. Clone size is not always given. Where it is, it says once, few, many or a class for expanded clones.

TRBJ2-1	TRBD1	TRBV5-4	-	TGTGCCAGCAGCTCAACAGGGGGCTCTGAGCAGTTCTTC	CASSSTGGSEQFF
TRBJ2-2	TRBD1	TRBV5-1	-	TGCGCCAGCAGCAACGGACAGGGCGGTAACGGGGAGCTGTTTTTT	CASSNGQGGNGELFF
TRBJ2-5	TRBD1	TRBV11-2	-	TGTGCCAGCAGCCCGAGCGCAGGACAGGGTGGTCAAGAGACCCAGTACTTC	CASSPSAGQGGQETQYF
TRBJ1-2	-	TRBV9	-	TGTGCCAGCAGCCCAGAGGCAGGGTGGGGATATGGTTACACCTTC	CASSPEAGWGYGYTF
TRBJ2-7	-	TRBV15	-	TGTGCCACCAGCAGAGGACCCGACACCTACGAGCAGTACTTC	CATSRGPDTYEQYF
TRBJ2-1	-	TRBV9	-	TGTGCCAGCAGCGTCCAGGGAAGCTCCTACAATGAGCAGTTCTTC	CASSVQGSSYNEQFF
TRBJ1-2	TRBD1	TRBV4-1	-	TGCGCCAGCAGCCAAGTCCTGGGACAGAACTATGGCTACACCTTC	CASSQVLGQNYGYTF
TRBJ2-2	-	TRBV7-6	-	TGTGCCAGCAGCCGCGGACAGTATAGCACCGGGGAGCTGTTTTTT	CASSRGQYSTGELFF
TRBJ2-7	TRBD1	TRBV7-2	-	TGTGCCAGCAGCCTAAAGACAGGGGGCAACAGCGCCTACGAGCAGTACTTC	CASSLKTGGNSAYEQYF
TRBJ1-2	-	TRBV28	-	TGTGCCAGCAGTTCGGGACTTAACTATGGCTACACCTTC	CASSSGLNYGYTF
TRBJ1-2	TRBD1	TRBV7-9	-	TGTGCCAGCAGCTTACGACAGGCAGGGGGCTATGGCTACACCTTC	CASSLRQAGGYGYTF
TRBJ2-3	TRBD2	TRBV10-3	few	TGTGCCAGCAGTGACTCTAGCGGGGGGGCCACAGATACGCAGTATTTT	CASSDSSGGATDTQYF
TRBJ2-3	TRBD2	TRBV14	-	TGTGCCAGCAGCCAATTAACCGGGACTAAAAGCACAGATACGCAGTATTTT	CASSQLTGTKSTDTQYF
TRBJ2-1	-	TRBV28	-	TGTGCCAGCAGGCCTCTTAGCGGCCTGGAGTTCTTC	CASRPLSGLEFF
TRBJ1-1	TRBD1	TRBV11-3	-	TGTGCCAGCAGCTTAGGCCGGACAGGAGATGAAGCTTTCTTT	CASSLGRTGDEAFF
TRBJ2-3	-	TRBV7-3	-	TGTGCCAGCAGCCCCGCGGCGGGGGCTGTGATAGATACGCAGTATTTT	CASSPAAGAVIDTQYF
TRBJ2-7	-	TRBV28	-	TGTGCCAGCAGTACCCCGGTGCCGGGGGAGCAGTACTTC	CASSTPVPGEQYF
TRBJ2-7	TRBD2	TRBV4-1	-	TGCGCCAGCAGCCTAGAGCCGGGACTAGGACTTTACGAGCAGTACTTC	CASSLEPGLGLYEQYF
TRBJ2-7	-	TRBV9	-	TGTGCCAGCAGCGTCACAGGGTTCTCCTACGAGCAGTACTTC	CASSVTGFSYEQYF
TRBJ2-5	TRBD2	TRBV4-3	once	TGCGCCAGCAGCCAGCGAGCGGGGGGGCTGGGGGAGACCCAGTACTTC	CASSQRAGGLGETQYF
TRBJ1-5	-	TRBV5-8	-	TGTGCCAGCAGCCCACACCAGGGCAGTCAGCCCCAGCATTTT	CASSPHQGSQPQHF
TRBJ1-4	TRBD1	TRBV28	-	TGTGCCAGCACAAAAAACCAAGGGGGCCAATCTAATGAAAAACTGTTTTTT	CASTKNQGGQSNEKLFF
TRBJ2-5	-	TRBV18	-	TGTGCCAGCCAAGGAAGGGGGGAGACCCAGTACTTC	CASQGRGETQYF
TRBJ2-5	TRBD1	TRBV5-4	-	TGTGCCAGCAGCTCCAGACAGGGTTTGATAGAGACCCAGTACTTC	CASSSRQGLIETQYF
TRBJ2-7	-	TRBV5-1	-	TGCGCCAGCAGGGAGGAGAGCTACGAGCAGTACTTC	CASREESYEQYF
TRBJ1-6	TRBD1	TRBV9	-	TGTGCCAGCAGCTTCGAGGGACAGCACTCCTATAATTCACCCCTCCACTTT	CASSFEGQHSYNSPLHF
TRBJ1-2	-	TRBV5-1	-	TGCGCCAGCAGCTTGGACGCCGGGATGGGGGGCTACACCTTC	CASSLDAGMGGYTF
TRBJ2-7	TRBD1	TRBV19	-	TGTGCCAGTAGCCCTAGGGACAGTAATTACTACGAGCAGTACTTC	CASSPRDSNYYEQYF
TRBJ1-4	-	TRBV28	-	TGTGCCAGCAGTCTTGACAGGTCCGTTAATGAAAAACTGTTTTTT	CASSLDRSVNEKLFF
TRBJ1-3	-	TRBV27	-	TGTGCCAGCAGTCGCAGCGGGGGGGGAAAAAACACCATATATTTT	CASSRSGGGKNTIYF
TRBJ2-7	-	TRBV11-2	-	TGTGCCAGCAGCTCAACAGGGCTTTCCTACGAGCAGTACTTC	CASSSTGLSYEQYF
TRBJ2-2	TRBD2	TRBV27	once	TGTGCCAGCAGTTTAGTAGCGGGGAGTTCCACCGGGGAGCTGTTTTTT	CASSLVAGSSTGELFF
TRBJ1-3	-	TRBV25-1	few	TGTGCCAGCAGTGACGGGAACTCTGGAAACACCATATATTTT	CASSDGNSGNTIYF
TRBJ2-7	-	TRBV27	many	TGTGCCAGCAGCCCGGGACTGTACTACGAGCAGTACTTC	CASSPGLYYEQYF
TRBJ2-7	TRBD2	TRBV19	-	TGTGCCAGTAGTTTGACTAGCGGAACCTACGAGCAGTACTTC	CASSLTSGTYEQYF
TRBJ1-1	-	TRBV2	-	TGTGCCAGCAGTCATTCTTCGGTAAACACTGAAGCTTTCTTT	CASSHSSVNTEAFF
TRBJ1-2	-	TRBV10-3	-	TGTGCCATCAGGGGGCCCGACTGGGGCTACACCTTC	CAIRGPDWGYTF
TRBJ1-2	-	TRBV5-4	-	TGTGCCAGCAGCTTGGGGAAAGGAGATTCTAACTATGGCTACACCTTC	CASSLGKGDSNYGYTF
TRBJ1-5	-	TRBV6-4	-	TGTGCCAGCAGCGAACTCGGGGGGAGCAATCAGCCCCAGCATTTT	CASSELGGSNQPQHF
TRBJ2-5	TRBD2	TRBV4-2	-	TGTGCCAGCAGCCAAGGGCTAGCGGGATTGGAGACCCAGTACTTC	CASSQGLAGLETQYF
TRBJ2-5	-	TRBV7-2	-	TGTGCCAGCAGCTCCCAGGGGGTAGCGGGATTCGGAGAGACCCAGTACTTC	CASSSQGVAGFGETQYF
TRBJ2-7	TRBD1	TRBV19	-	TGTGCCAGTAGTCCCACTCCCGGGACAGGGGGCAAGTACGAGCAGTACTTC	CASSPTPGTGGKYEQYF
TRBJ2-7	-	TRBV12-5	-	TGTGCTAGTGGTTTGGCGACGGGTACCTACGAGCAGTACTTC	CASGLATGTYEQYF
TRBJ2-1	-	TRBV19	-	TGTGCCAGTAGGGGGGGTAGACCCTCCTACAATGAGCAGTTCTTC	CASRGGRPSYNEQFF
TRBJ1-1	TRBD1	TRBV5-1	-	TGCGCCAGCAGCTTGGACGGACAGGTTCCCACTGAAGCTTTCTTT	CASSLDGQVPTEAFF
TRBJ2-7	-	TRBV2	-	TGTGCCAGCAGGACCGGGACTGACTTCTACGAGCAGTACTTC	CASRTGTDFYEQYF
TRBJ2-3	TRBD2	TRBV7-6	-	TGTGCCAGCAGCTCTGTAGCGGGGGGCAGGGTAGATACGCAGTATTTT	CASSSVAGGRVDTQYF
TRBJ1-4	TRBD1	TRBV4-2	-	TGTGCCAGCAGCCAAGGGACAGGGTTGCGTGAAAAACTGTTTTTT	CASSQGTGLREKLFF